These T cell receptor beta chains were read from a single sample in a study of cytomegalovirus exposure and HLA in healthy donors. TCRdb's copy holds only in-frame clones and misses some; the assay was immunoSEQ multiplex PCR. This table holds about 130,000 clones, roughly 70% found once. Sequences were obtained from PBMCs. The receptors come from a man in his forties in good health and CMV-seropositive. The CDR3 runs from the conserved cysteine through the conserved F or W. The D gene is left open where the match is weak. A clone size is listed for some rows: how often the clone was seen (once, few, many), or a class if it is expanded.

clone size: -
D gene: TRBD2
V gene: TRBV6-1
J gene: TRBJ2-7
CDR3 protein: CASSVRGLAGGRPHEQYF
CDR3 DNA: TGTGCCAGCAGTGTCAGGGGACTAGCGGGAGGCCGTCCCCACGAGCAGTACTTC

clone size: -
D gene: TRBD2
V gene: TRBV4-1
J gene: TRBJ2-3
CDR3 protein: CASSQDTSGGARDTQYF
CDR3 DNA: TGCGCCAGCAGCCAAGATACCAGCGGGGGGGCCCGGGATACGCAGTATTTT

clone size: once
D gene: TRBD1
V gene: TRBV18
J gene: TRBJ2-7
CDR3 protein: CASSPADRLSKDEQYF
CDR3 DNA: TGTGCCAGCTCACCAGCGGACAGGCTGAGTAAGGACGAGCAGTACTTC

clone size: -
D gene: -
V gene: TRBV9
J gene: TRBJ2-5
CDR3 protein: CASSVGGGETQYF
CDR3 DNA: TGTGCCAGCAGCGTAGGTGGCGGGGAGACCCAGTACTTC

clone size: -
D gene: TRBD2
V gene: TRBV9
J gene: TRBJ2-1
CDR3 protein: CASSREAGTSGEYNEQFF
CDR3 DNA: TGTGCCAGCAGCAGGGAAGCCGGGACTAGCGGGGAATACAATGAGCAGTTCTTC

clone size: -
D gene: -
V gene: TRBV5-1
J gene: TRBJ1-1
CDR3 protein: CASSLWGDENTEAFF
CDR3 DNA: TGCGCCAGCAGCTTGTGGGGGGACGAGAACACTGAAGCTTTCTTT

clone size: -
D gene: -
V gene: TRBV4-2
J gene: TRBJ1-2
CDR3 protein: CASSQDTTGAYYGYTF
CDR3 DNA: TGTGCCAGCAGCCAAGATACGACAGGCGCATACTATGGCTACACCTTC

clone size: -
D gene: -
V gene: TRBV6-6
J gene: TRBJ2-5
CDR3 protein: CASSYDRRAGETQYF
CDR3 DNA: TGTGCCAGCAGTTACGATCGCAGGGCCGGGGAGACCCAGTACTTC

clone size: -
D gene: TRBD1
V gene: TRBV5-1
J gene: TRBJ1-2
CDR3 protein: CASSLDTGVEGYTF
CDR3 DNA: TGCGCCAGCAGCTTGGATACAGGGGTGGAGGGCTACACCTTC

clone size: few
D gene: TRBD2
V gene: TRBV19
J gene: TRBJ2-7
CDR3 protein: CASSISGGVYEQYF
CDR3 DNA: TGTGCCAGTAGTATATCGGGAGGGGTCTACGAGCAGTACTTC

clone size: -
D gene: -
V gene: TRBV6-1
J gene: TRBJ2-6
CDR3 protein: CASKMLGGANVLTF
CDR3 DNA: TGTGCCAGCAAGATGCTAGGTGGGGCCAACGTCCTGACTTTC

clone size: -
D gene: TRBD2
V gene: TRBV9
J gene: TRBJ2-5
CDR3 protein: CASSVVGTSKETQYF
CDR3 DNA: TGTGCCAGCAGCGTAGTTGGGACTAGCAAAGAGACCCAGTACTTC

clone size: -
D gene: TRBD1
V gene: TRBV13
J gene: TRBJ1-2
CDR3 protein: CASSSVTGSLNYGYTF
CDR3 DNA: TGTGCCAGCAGCTCCGTGACAGGGTCCCTTAACTATGGCTACACCTTC

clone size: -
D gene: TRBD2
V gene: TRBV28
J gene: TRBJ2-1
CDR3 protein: CASSSWTSGGQNEQFF
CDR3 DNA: TGTGCCAGCAGTTCCTGGACTAGCGGGGGGCAGAATGAGCAGTTCTTC

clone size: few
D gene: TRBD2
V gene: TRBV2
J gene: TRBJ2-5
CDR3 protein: CASSELAGATPQYF
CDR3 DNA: TGTGCCAGCAGTGAACTAGCGGGGGCCACTCCCCAGTACTTC

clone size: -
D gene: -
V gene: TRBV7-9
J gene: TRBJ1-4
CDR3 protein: CASSLDDLGTNEKLFF
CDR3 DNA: TGTGCCAGCAGCTTAGACGACCTGGGCACTAATGAAAAACTGTTTTTT

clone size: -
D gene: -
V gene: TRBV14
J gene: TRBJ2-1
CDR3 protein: CASSQRAPDLQFF
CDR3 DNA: TGTGCCAGCAGCCAGCGGGCCCCGGACCTGCAGTTCTTC

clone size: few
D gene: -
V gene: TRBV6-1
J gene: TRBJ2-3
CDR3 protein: CASRGHLRRDTQYF
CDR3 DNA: TGTGCCAGCAGGGGACACTTGAGGAGAGATACGCAGTATTTT

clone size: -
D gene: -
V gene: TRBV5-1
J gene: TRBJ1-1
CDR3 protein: CASSLYADTEAFF
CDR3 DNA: TGCGCCAGCAGCTTGTACGCGGACACTGAAGCTTTCTTT

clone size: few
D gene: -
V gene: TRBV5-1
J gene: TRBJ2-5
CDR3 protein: CASSLDQGWETQYF
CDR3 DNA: TGCGCCAGCAGCTTGGATCAGGGGTGGGAGACCCAGTACTTC

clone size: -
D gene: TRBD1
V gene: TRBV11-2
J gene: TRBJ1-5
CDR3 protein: CASSLLGQGGQPQHF
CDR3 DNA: TGTGCCAGCAGCTTACTCGGACAGGGAGGACAGCCCCAGCATTTT

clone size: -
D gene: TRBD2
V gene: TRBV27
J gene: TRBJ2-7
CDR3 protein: CASSLRIAGESYEQYF
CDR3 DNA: TGTGCCAGCAGTTTGAGAATAGCGGGAGAGTCCTACGAGCAGTACTTC

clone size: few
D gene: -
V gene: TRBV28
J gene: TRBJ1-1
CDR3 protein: CASRPRVSGTEAFF
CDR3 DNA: TGTGCCAGCAGGCCCAGGGTTAGTGGCACTGAAGCTTTCTTT

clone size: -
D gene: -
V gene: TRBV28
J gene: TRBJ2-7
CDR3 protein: CASSLASAHSYEQYF
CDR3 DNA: TGTGCCAGCAGCCTAGCCTCGGCCCACTCCTACGAGCAGTACTTC

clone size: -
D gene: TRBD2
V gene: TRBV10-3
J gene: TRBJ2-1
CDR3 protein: CAISTSGSKLRNEQFF
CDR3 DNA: TGTGCCATCAGTACTAGCGGGAGTAAGTTGAGGAATGAGCAGTTCTTC

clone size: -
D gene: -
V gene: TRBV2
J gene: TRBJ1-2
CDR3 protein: CASRPADYGYTF
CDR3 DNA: TGTGCCAGCCGTCCCGCGGACTATGGCTACACCTTC

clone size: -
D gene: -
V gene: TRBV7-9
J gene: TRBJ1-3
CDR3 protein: CASSYQDTTSGNTIYF
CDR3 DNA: TGTGCCAGCAGCTACCAGGACACTACTTCTGGAAACACCATATATTTT

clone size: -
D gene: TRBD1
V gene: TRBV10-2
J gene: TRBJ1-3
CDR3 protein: CASREGQRDTIYF
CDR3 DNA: TGCGCCAGCAGAGAGGGACAGAGAGACACCATATATTTT

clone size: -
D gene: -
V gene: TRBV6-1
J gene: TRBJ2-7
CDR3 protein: CASSTTGPHSYEQYF
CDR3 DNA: TGTGCCAGCAGTACTACAGGGCCCCACTCCTACGAGCAGTACTTC

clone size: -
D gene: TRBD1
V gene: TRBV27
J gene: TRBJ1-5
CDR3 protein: CASSARQGGQPQHF
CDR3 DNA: TGTGCCAGCAGTGCGAGACAGGGAGGTCAGCCCCAGCATTTT

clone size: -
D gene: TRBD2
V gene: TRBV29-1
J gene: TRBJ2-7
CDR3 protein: CSVEVPTSGYEQYF
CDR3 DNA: TGCAGCGTTGAAGTCCCTACTAGCGGCTACGAGCAGTACTTC

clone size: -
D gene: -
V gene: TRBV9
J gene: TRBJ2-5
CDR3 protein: CASSGNSSRETQYF
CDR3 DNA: TGTGCCAGCAGCGGAAACTCCTCTCGGGAGACCCAGTACTTC